The next 27 T cell receptor beta chains were all read from a single sample in a study of cytomegalovirus exposure and HLA in healthy donors. Both 60 Vbeta primers and 13 Jbeta primers went into the PCR. Sequencing used immunoSEQ multiplex PCR; TCRdb keeps in-frame clones, though not all of them. The sample records some 150,000 clones, about three quarters being singletons. The specimen was PBMCs. Receptors were obtained from a female donor in good health and CMV-seronegative.

This chain joins TRBV29-1 and TRBJ2-4, with a possible D match to TRBD2 (6 bases). V was pared by 0 bases and J by 5 bases, with 14 bases between. The CDR3 is 15 amino acids. From germline, CDR1 is SQVTM and CDR2 ANQGSEA. CDR3 DNA sequence: TGCAGCGTTGAAGATCCGGGACTTGGCGAAAACATTCAGTACTTC. It specifies CSVEDPGLGENIQYF.

V and J are TRBV5-1 and TRBJ2-1; 9 bases map to TRBD2. The J segment lost 7 bases and the V segment lost 5 bases, leaving 4 bases of the junction unmatched. The CDR3 is made up of 13 amino acids. Per germline, CDR1 SGHRS and CDR2 YFSETQ. The CDR3: CASRTSGYNEQFF. In DNA, the CDR3 is TGCGCCAGCAGGACTAGCGGATATAATGAGCAGTTCTTC.

The chain combines TRBV7-2 with TRBJ2-3, with a possible D match to TRBD2 (6 bases). This CDR3 comprises 16 residues. The V end was cut by 1 base, the J end by 6 bases, with 17 bases between. Germline V gives CDR1 SGHTA, CDR2 FQGNSA. The CDR3 sequence: CASSLEAGPGGDTQYF. CDR3 nucleotide sequence: TGTGCCAGCAGCTTAGAAGCGGGTCCGGGTGGGGATACGCAGTATTTT.

The J gene is TRBJ2-7, the V gene TRBV5-6; D perhaps matches TRBD1 (6 bases). V was trimmed by 0 bases and J by 1 base, leaving 8 bases between them. Germline V CDR1 and CDR2: SGHDT, YYEEEE. The CDR3 sequence is 14 residues long. The CDR3 protein is CASSLETGSYEQYF. The CDR3 nucleotides read TGTGCCAGCAGCTTGGAGACAGGTTCCTACGAGCAGTACTTC.

CDR3 sequence: CASSLGGVPNYGYTF. The CDR3 bases are TGTGCCAGCAGCTTAGGGGGAGTTCCTAACTATGGCTACACCTTC. The chain has TRBV11-2 and TRBJ1-2; the D is unclear. The V gene's germline CDR1 is SGHAT and CDR2 FQNNGV. V was cut by 1 base and J by 0 bases, with 9 bases left in between. The CDR3 sequence is 15 residues long.

The chain uses TRBV6-1 and TRBJ1-2; no clear D gene. The germline CDR1 and CDR2 sequences are MNHNS and SASEGT. The CDR3 covers 10 residues. The ends were cut back, 4 bases at V and 5 bases at J, with 2 bases in the middle. As DNA, the CDR3 is TGTGCCAGCAGTGCGTATGGCTACACCTTC. This sequence encodes CASSAYGYTF.

The V and J genes are TRBV7-3 and TRBJ2-1; 12 nucleotides match TRBD2. The CDR3 runs 17 residues. V was pared by 4 bases and J by 4 bases, with 8 bases of the junction left unmatched. Germline V lookup: CDR1 SGHTA, CDR2 FQGTGA. The CDR3 protein is CASSSRGLAGKYNEQFF. The CDR3 bases are TGTGCCAGCAGCTCCAGAGGACTAGCGGGGAAATACAATGAGCAGTTCTTC.

For the CDR3, the DNA is TGCAGCGTCCATACTACTAGCGGGAGCACAGATACGCAGTATTTT. Translated, it gives CSVHTTSGSTDTQYF. The rearrangement links TRBV29-1 to TRBJ2-3; TRBD2 matches at 9 bases. CDR1 and CDR2 (germline): SQVTM, ANQGSEA. V lost 6 bases and J lost 0; bases outside the gene matches: 7. The CDR3 extends over 15 amino acids.

To note about this clone: An end of the junction differs from the germline gene, which may be a read error. The chain combines TRBV7-7 with TRBJ2-1; maybe TRBD1 (5 bases). CDR3 length: 14 residues. Germline lookup yields CDR1 SSHAT and CDR2 FNYEAQ (reference sequence). CDR3 nucleotide sequence: TGTGCTAGCAGCGTCGGACACATGGGCGATGAGCAGTTCTTC. Its protein product is CASSVGHMGDEQFF.

The chain recombines TRBV5-1 with TRBJ2-1; 14 bases are shared with TRBD2. The CDR3 totals 17 residues. V dropped 3 bases and J dropped 3; count of bases not matched to a gene: 5. Germline V gives CDR1 SGHRS, CDR2 YFSETQ. For the CDR3, the DNA is TGCGCCAGCAGCTCGGGACTAGCGGGAGAGGTCTACAATGAGCAGTTCTTC. Its protein product is CASSSGLAGEVYNEQFF.

This clone occurred once. The chain joins TRBV10-3 to TRBJ1-4; D not resolved. The CDR3 consists of 15 residues. Germline-derived CDR1 and CDR2 are ENHRY and SYGVKD. V was cut by 3 bases and J by 5 bases, with 13 bases left in between. The CDR3 nucleotides read TGTGCCATCAGTGACGTACAGAACCAAAATGAAAAACTGTTTTTT. It is translated as CAISDVQNQNEKLFF.

This rearrangement joins TRBV11-3 to TRBJ2-1; D is perhaps TRBD1 (6 bases). The ends were cut back, 1 base at V and 7 bases at J, with 17 bases in the middle. Germline values: CDR1 SGHNT, CDR2 YENEEA. CDR3 size: 16 residues. The CDR3 reads CASSLGGNAQGNEQFF. CDR3 DNA sequence: TGTGCCAGCAGCTTAGGGGGTAATGCTCAGGGGAATGAGCAGTTCTTC.

The chain joins TRBV2 to TRBJ2-7, with TRBD2 identical over 14 bases. CDR3 length: 16 amino acids. The V gene end was trimmed by 5 bases and the J gene end by 2 bases; junction bases not matched to a gene: 5. Germline CDR1 and CDR2: SNHLY and FYNNEI. The CDR3 here is CASSLGLAGGTYEQYF. The CDR3 DNA sequence: TGTGCCAGCAGTTTAGGACTAGCGGGGGGAACCTACGAGCAGTACTTC.

The chain uses TRBV27 and TRBJ1-2, with 9 bases lining up with TRBD1. The CDR3 is 14 residues long. From germline, CDR1 is MNHEY and CDR2 SMNVEV (reference sequence). Unmatched junction bases numbered 6, after V lost 6 bases and J lost 4 bases. DNA for the CDR3: TGTGCCAGCAGGTCAACGGACAGGGGCTATGGCTACACCTTC. Translated: CASRSTDRGYGYTF.

The rearrangement uses TRBV12-5 and TRBJ2-3; 8 positions match TRBD1. The germline CDR1 and CDR2 sequences are LGHNT and FRNRAP. Losses at the gene ends were 6 bases for V and 6 bases for J; bases not matched to a gene: 8. The CDR3 runs 14 residues. The CDR3, as DNA: TGTGCTAGTGGCCAAGGACAGGGTTTGGATACGCAGTATTTT. Its translation: CASGQGQGLDTQYF.

This sequence joins TRBV30 and TRBJ2-3; TRBD1 might be the D (5 bases). Between the trimmed V and J ends, which lost 8 bases and 5 bases, there was a span of 11 bases. From germline, CDR1 is GTSNPN and CDR2 SVGIG (reference sequence). The CDR3 is made up of 11 amino acids. As DNA, the CDR3 is TGTGCCGGCTCCCAGGGAGATACGCAGTATTTT. Translating it yields CAGSQGDTQYF.

The chain has TRBV7-2 and TRBJ1-2; 7 bases agree with TRBD1. Germline values: CDR1 SGHTA, CDR2 FQGNSA. V shed 2 bases and J 2 bases; nucleotides not matched to a gene: 5. This CDR3 region has 15 residues. CDR3 DNA sequence: TGTGCCAGCAGCTTACAGGGGGTGGTAAACTATGGCTACACCTTC. This sequence encodes CASSLQGVVNYGYTF. Based on the CDR3 plus reference TRBV7-2 and TRBJ1-2, the full variable domain is GAGVSQSPSNKVTEKGKDVELRCDPISGHTALYWYRQSLGQGLEFLIYFQGNSAPDKSGLPSDRFSAERTGGSVSTLTIQRTQQEDSAVYLCASSLQGVVNYGYTFGSGTRLTVV.

In its sample, this clone was seen a few times. The rearrangement links TRBV28 to TRBJ1-1; TRBD1 matches at 9 bases. In germline, CDR1 is MDHEN, CDR2 SYDVKM. J gave up 1 base and V 10 bases, and 4 bases lay outside the gene matches. The length of the CDR3 is 13 residues. The DNA of the CDR3 is TGTGCCACGACGACAGGGGGGAACACTGAAGCTTTCTTT. Protein sequence: CATTTGGNTEAFF. Full variable domain (missing parts from reference TRBV28 and TRBJ1-1): DVKVTQSSRYLVKRTGEKVFLECVQDMDHENMFWYRQDPGLGLRLIYFSYDVKMKEKGDIPEGYSVSREKKERFSLILESASTNQTSMYLCATTTGGNTEAFFGQGTRLTVV.

Only one count was recorded for this clone. J is TRBJ2-3 and V is TRBV29-1, with 9 bases matching TRBD1. The J segment lost 1 base and the V segment lost 8 bases, leaving 4 bases of the junction unmatched. Germline V gene sequence: CDR1 SQVTM, CDR2 ANQGSEA. The CDR3 has 13 amino acids. This CDR3 is CSSRQGGTDTQYF. In nucleotides, the CDR3 is TGCAGCTCGCGACAGGGGGGCACAGATACGCAGTATTTT.

This sequence joins TRBV19 and TRBJ1-4; maybe TRBD1 (6 bases). Germline-derived CDR1 and CDR2 are LNHDA and SQIVND (reference sequence). This CDR3 spans 15 amino acids. V was clipped by 4 bases and J by 3 bases, with 12 bases between them. The CDR3: CASSRGGDPNEKLFF. The CDR3 DNA reads TGTGCCAGTAGTAGAGGGGGGGATCCTAATGAAAAACTGTTTTTT.

This clone was seen just once. The chain carries TRBV6-6 and TRBJ2-5; 12 positions agree with TRBD2. The J call may be mistaken, given a closer DNA end match to TRBJ2-7. Germline V gene lookup returns CDR1 MNHNY and CDR2 SVGAGI (reference sequence). The CDR3 loop spans 15 amino acids. DNA of the CDR3: TGTGCCAGCAGTCCGCTAGCGGGGGGGGAGTACGAGCAGTACTTC. Its protein product is CASSPLAGGEYEQYF.

This clone showed up just once. This chain connects TRBV5-1 to TRBJ2-3, with D perhaps matching TRBD2 (6 bases). The CDR3 length is 15 residues. The germline V and J ends were trimmed by 0 bases and 0 bases, with 8 bases remaining between them. Germline V CDR1 and CDR2: SGHRS, YFSETQ. The CDR3 sequence is CASSLDSGSTDTQYF. The CDR3, as DNA: TGCGCCAGCAGCTTGGACAGCGGGAGCACAGATACGCAGTATTTT.

V and J are TRBV5-5 and TRBJ2-3; 9 bases match TRBD2. Germline lookup yields CDR1 SGHKS and CDR2 YYEKEE (reference sequence). V trimming: 1 base; J trimming: 2 bases; junction bases outside the gene matches: 5. This CDR3 has 16 amino acids. For the CDR3, the DNA is TGTGCCAGCAGCTTGTTAGCGGGGGCCTACACAGATACGCAGTATTTT. It translates to CASSLLAGAYTDTQYF.

This clone has just one count. This rearrangement joins TRBV29-1 to TRBJ2-1, with 9 bases that match TRBD1. In germline, CDR1 is SQVTM, CDR2 ANQGSEA. This CDR3 comprises 13 residues. Unmatched junction bases numbered 7, after V lost 6 bases and J lost 7 bases. The CDR3 DNA reads as TGCAGCGTGGGAAACAGGGGGCGGAATGAGCAGTTCTTC. Amino acid sequence: CSVGNRGRNEQFF.

The gene calls are TRBV5-6 and TRBJ1-5; perhaps TRBD1 as D (6 bases). Between the trimmed V and J ends, which lost 4 bases and 3 bases, there was a span of 11 bases. The germline CDR1 and CDR2 sequences are SGHDT and YYEEEE. This CDR3 contains 14 residues. This CDR3 reads CASSRGQINQPQHF. CDR3 sequence (DNA): TGTGCCAGCAGCCGCGGACAGATCAATCAGCCCCAGCATTTT.

This clone showed up just a few times. The CDR3 region is CASREVAYSYNSPLHF. The CDR3 coding sequence is TGTGCCAGCAGAGAGGTGGCATACTCCTATAATTCACCCCTCCACTTT. The chain joins TRBV6-4 to TRBJ1-6; no clear D. The CDR3 contains 16 residues. In germline, CDR1 is MRHNA, CDR2 SNTAGT. Deletions cut 6 bases from V and 0 bases from J, with 12 bases between.

V is TRBV6-5 and J is TRBJ1-1; D gene unclear. From germline, CDR1 is MNHEY and CDR2 SVGAGI. The V end lost 7 bases, the J end lost 3 bases, and 12 bases lay between the germline ends. This CDR3 region has 13 residues. The CDR3 protein is CASTPSGYTEAFF. CDR3 bases: TGTGCCAGCACCCCCAGCGGGTACACTGAAGCTTTCTTT.